Presented here are 32 T cell receptor beta chains from one specimen sequenced in a study of OX40 agonist ivuxolimab in advanced cancers. Only in-frame clones appear in the TCRdb table, and some are missing; sequencing was by immunoSEQ multiplex PCR. The data show 30,000 to 40,000 clones, roughly nine tenths seen once. The input for sequencing was CD4+ or CD8+ T cells sorted from blood, taken in a trial of the OX40 agonist ivuxolimab. These receptors all come from an adult with an advanced solid tumor such as melanoma, head and neck, liver or kidney cancer.

Comment on this clone: With a much larger clone just one base away, this may be a read error. This chain uses TRBV7-2 with TRBJ1-1; no clear D. The CDR3 is made up of 13 amino acids. In germline, CDR1 is SGHTA, CDR2 FQGNSA. CDR3 amino acids: CAGSFGYGTEAFF. The CDR3 region has the DNA TGTGCCGGCAGCTTCGGGTACGGCACTGAAGCTTTCTTT.

The count of this clone is one. This rearrangement joins TRBV4-3 to TRBJ2-7, with a weak D call TRBD2 (7 bases). The CDR3 consists of 18 residues. CDR1 is LGHNA and CDR2 is YSLEER in the germline V gene. Trimming cost V 0 bases and J 1 base, with 19 bases left between them. The CDR3 bases are TGCGCCAGCAGCCAAGATGGCCCAAGGGGGGGCTTGTCCTACGAGCAGTACTTC. Protein product: CASSQDGPRGGLSYEQYF.

This clone was observed once. The chain recombines TRBV7-6 with TRBJ2-3; 11 bases agree with TRBD2. Germline V gives CDR1 SGHVS, CDR2 FNYEAQ. The CDR3 length is 18 residues. The junction had 12 bases not matched to a gene; V was cut back by 5 bases and J by 2 bases. The CDR3 bases are TGTGCCAGCAGCCTATTAGCGGGGGGGCCTTCTAACACAGATACGCAGTATTTT. Translation: CASSLLAGGPSNTDTQYF.

The chain recombines TRBV7-8 with TRBJ1-4; no reliable D call. Trimming pared 2 bases from V and 0 bases from J, leaving 10 bases between. Germline CDR1 is SGHVS and CDR2 is FQNEAQ. CDR3 length equals 16 residues. The CDR3 nucleotides read TGTGCCAGCAGCTTACTATGGGAGACAACTAATGAAAAACTGTTTTTT. Its protein is CASSLLWETTNEKLFF.

This rearrangement joins TRBV28 to TRBJ1-1; TRBD1 might be the D (5 bases). Germline V gene data show CDR1 as MDHEN and CDR2 as SYDVKM. This CDR3 spans 15 amino acids. Trimming stripped 5 bases from V and 0 bases from J, with 13 bases between. CDR3 nucleotide sequence: TGTGCCAGCAGTCTATCGGGGGTTATGAACACTGAAGCTTTCTTT. Translating gives CASSLSGVMNTEAFF.

J is TRBJ2-7 and V is TRBV19; 7 nucleotides line up with TRBD1. The germline V gene encodes CDR1 LNHDA and CDR2 SQIVND (reference sequence). V gave up 1 base and J gave up 5 bases; unmatched junction bases: 5. The CDR3 contains 14 residues. The CDR3 here is CASSIAQGTNEQYF. In DNA form, the CDR3 reads TGTGCCAGTAGTATAGCACAGGGGACCAACGAGCAGTACTTC.

The CDR3: CAWGIGTGYFGYTF. The CDR3 coding sequence is TGTGCCTGGGGGATAGGGACAGGGTATTTTGGCTACACCTTC. The chain carries TRBV30 and TRBJ1-2, with TRBD1 matching 9 bases. The CDR3 has 14 amino acids. Germline values: CDR1 GTSNPN, CDR2 SVGIG (reference sequence). Trimming took 5 bases from V and 7 from J; bases not matched to a gene: 11.

The chain couples TRBV29-1 to TRBJ2-1; 8 bases map to TRBD2. Germline CDR1 and CDR2: SQVTM and ANQGSEA. With V trimmed by 5 bases and J by 4 bases, 7 bases remained unmatched. This CDR3 is built from 14 residues. CDR3 amino acids: CSVSGGGGYNEQFF. CDR3 sequence (DNA): TGCAGCGTTAGCGGGGGCGGGGGTTACAATGAGCAGTTCTTC.

The V gene is TRBV5-4, the J gene TRBJ2-5, with D tentatively TRBD1 (6 bases). The end of the DNA fits TRBJ2-7 better, so the J call may be wrong. From germline, CDR1 is SGHNT and CDR2 YYREEE (reference sequence). The CDR3 runs 15 residues. The CDR3 reads CASSLGDTGPYEQYF. CDR3 bases: TGTGCCAGCAGCTTGGGGGATACAGGGCCTTACGAGCAGTACTTC.

Written as DNA, the CDR3 is TGTGCCAGCAGCTTAGGGGACCCCTATAATTCACCCCTCCACTTT. Protein sequence: CASSLGDPYNSPLHF. The V and J genes are TRBV13 and TRBJ1-6; D call uncertain. Germline loops: CDR1 PRHDT, CDR2 FYEKMQ (reference sequence). Trimming left V 0 bases short and J 2 bases short, with 5 bases between. The CDR3 totals 15 residues.

This chain connects TRBV5-4 to TRBJ1-4, with a tentative D call TRBD1 (6 bases). The germline gives CDR1 SGHNT, CDR2 YYREEE (reference sequence). This CDR3 is built from 13 residues. The germline V and J ends were trimmed by 5 bases and 5 bases, with 10 bases remaining between them. CDR3 sequence reads: CASSLGGNEKLFF. In DNA form, the CDR3 reads TGTGCCAGCAGTTTAGGGGGGAATGAAAAACTGTTTTTT.

V gene TRBV4-3 combines with J gene TRBJ2-3; D is possibly TRBD1 (6 bases). The ends were cut back, 4 bases at V and 0 bases at J, with 11 bases in the middle. Germline CDR1 LGHNA, CDR2 YSLEER. The CDR3 has 15 residues. The CDR3 sequence is CASSPDSSSTDTQYF. The CDR3, as DNA: TGCGCCAGCAGCCCGGACAGTTCTAGCACAGATACGCAGTATTTT.

This CDR3 is CASSFVRGRETQYF. The CDR3 nucleotides read TGTGCCAGCAGTTTTGTGAGGGGCAGGGAGACCCAGTACTTC. The V and J genes are TRBV27 and TRBJ2-5; the D gene could be TRBD1 or TRBD2 (5 bases each). Germline V gene data show CDR1 as MNHEY and CDR2 as SMNVEV (reference sequence). V lost 3 bases to trimming and J lost 5 bases, with 13 bases between them. This CDR3 is built from 14 residues.

The J gene is TRBJ2-7, the V gene TRBV19, with a possible D match to TRBD2 (6 bases). The V end lost 7 bases, the J end lost 2 bases, and 12 bases lay between the germline ends. The CDR3 contains 13 residues. Per the germline V gene, CDR1 is LNHDA and CDR2 is SQIVND (reference sequence). CDR3 sequence reads: CASTEGMPYEQYF. Here the CDR3 DNA reads TGTGCCAGTACGGAGGGTATGCCCTACGAGCAGTACTTC.

This clone was recorded once. Mismatch with germline at one junction end may stem from a read error. V gene TRBV6-5 combines with J gene TRBJ1-4; D remains unclear. CDR1 is MNHEY and CDR2 is SVGAGI in the germline V gene. The CDR3 has 14 residues. The CDR3 DNA reads as TGTGCCAGCAGTTACTATTCAACTAGTGAAAAACTGTTTTTT. It is translated as CASSYYSTSEKLFF.

This clone appeared a few times. The sample holds other DNA sequences that translate to the same CDR3. The chain links TRBV27 to TRBJ1-1; D gene uncertain. CDR3 length: 12 amino acids. The V end lost 7 bases, the J end lost 0 bases, and 6 bases lay between the germline ends. CDR1 is MNHEY and CDR2 is SMNVEV in the germline V gene (reference sequence). In DNA, the CDR3 is TGTGCCAGCACCGATCTGAACACTGAAGCTTTCTTT. It codes for CASTDLNTEAFF.

This clone appeared a few times. The chain uses TRBV19 and TRBJ1-5; no definite D call. The V gene lost 0 bases and the J gene lost 4 bases, with 13 bases spanning the gap. The CDR3 has 16 amino acids. In germline, CDR1 is LNHDA, CDR2 SQIVND (reference sequence). In nucleotides, the CDR3 is TGTGCCAGTAGTATAGATGAGGGTTTCGCAAATCAGCCCCAGCATTTT. Translated: CASSIDEGFANQPQHF.

The chain carries TRBV13 and TRBJ1-2; TRBD1 is a possible D gene (5 bases). This CDR3 comprises 13 residues. Trimming removed 4 bases from V and 0 bases from J, with 6 bases in between. CDR1 PRHDT and CDR2 FYEKMQ come from the germline V gene (reference sequence). The CDR3 sequence: CASSSRANYGYTF. The DNA of the CDR3 is TGTGCCAGCAGCTCCAGGGCTAACTATGGCTACACCTTC.

The chain links TRBV6-6 to TRBJ2-7; D may be TRBD1 (5 bases). CDR1 MNHNY and CDR2 SVGAGI come from the germline V gene (reference sequence). V shed 2 bases and J shed 4 bases, with 9 bases lying between them. This CDR3 has 13 residues. CDR3 region: CASSYGADYEQYF. The CDR3 DNA sequence: TGTGCCAGCAGTTACGGGGCAGATTACGAGCAGTACTTC.

The rearrangement uses TRBV5-4 and TRBJ2-7, with D possibly TRBD1 on 7 matching bases. This CDR3 region has 14 residues. Deletions cut 4 bases from V and 2 bases from J, with 13 bases between. Looked up from germline, CDR1 is SGHNT and CDR2 is YYREEE (reference sequence). CDR3 sequence reads: CASSRGDSPYEQYF. DNA for the CDR3: TGTGCCAGCAGCCGCGGGGACAGCCCCTACGAGCAGTACTTC.

V gene TRBV5-1 combines with J gene TRBJ1-1, with 11 bases fitting TRBD1. With 0 bases clipped from V and 11 bases from J, the junction kept 6 bases outside the gene matches. CDR1 SGHRS and CDR2 YFSETQ come from the germline V gene. The CDR3 loop spans 14 amino acids. CDR3 nucleotides: TGCGCCAGCAGCTTGGTCGGACAGGGGGCGCAGGCTTTCTTT. It yields the protein CASSLVGQGAQAFF. The full variable domain, rest sourced from reference TRBV5-1 and TRBJ1-1, is KAGVTQTPRYLIKTRGQQVTLSCSPISGHRSVSWYQQTPGQGLQFLFEYFSETQRNKGNFPGRFSGRQFSNSRSEMNVSTLELGDSALYLCASSLVGQGAQAFFGQGTRLTVV.

CDR3 sequence reads: CASSFVLYSNQPQHF. The CDR3 DNA follows: TGTGCCAGCAGTTTTGTTCTATATAGCAATCAGCCCCAGCATTTT. The rearrangement uses TRBV28 and TRBJ1-5; unclear D gene. The CDR3 sequence is 15 residues long. V was trimmed by 3 bases and J by 0 bases, leaving 9 bases between them. Germline V gene lookup returns CDR1 MDHEN and CDR2 SYDVKM. Full variable domain (missing parts from reference TRBV28 and TRBJ1-5): DVKVTQSSRYLVKRTGEKVFLECVQDMDHENMFWYRQDPGLGLRLIYFSYDVKMKEKGDIPEGYSVSREKKERFSLILESASTNQTSMYLCASSFVLYSNQPQHFGDGTRLSIL.

The chain joins TRBV27 to TRBJ1-6; D is ambiguous. The CDR3 sequence is 15 residues long. CDR1 and CDR2 (germline): MNHEY, SMNVEV (reference sequence). V shed 1 base and J shed 4 bases, with 8 bases lying between them. In DNA, the CDR3 is TGTGCCAGCAGTTTATATGGGCAATATAATTCACCCCTCCACTTT. Translating it yields CASSLYGQYNSPLHF.

The chain carries TRBV28 and TRBJ2-1; TRBD1 aligns across 11 bases. V gave up 5 bases and J gave up 7 bases; unmatched junction bases: 4. There are 14 residues in the CDR3. Germline values: CDR1 MDHEN, CDR2 SYDVKM. The CDR3 sequence is CASSGQGAPNEQFF. CDR3 nucleotide sequence: TGTGCCAGCAGTGGACAGGGGGCGCCTAATGAGCAGTTCTTC.

This chain links TRBV28 with TRBJ2-1; D tentatively fits TRBD1 or TRBD2 (6 bases each). The germline V and J ends were trimmed by 2 bases and 6 bases, with 8 bases remaining between them. Looked up from germline, CDR1 is MDHEN and CDR2 is SYDVKM. CDR3 length: 13 amino acids. CDR3 sequence reads: CASSLRGPNEQFF. CDR3 coding DNA: TGTGCCAGCAGTTTACGGGGGCCCAATGAGCAGTTCTTC.

This clone was counted only a few times. The J gene is TRBJ1-2, the V gene TRBV6-6, with D perhaps TRBD1 (5 bases). CDR1 and CDR2 from the germline V gene are MNHNY and SVGAGI (reference sequence). The CDR3 has 14 residues. V lost 0 bases and J lost 6, with 11 bases in between. CDR3 sequence reads: CASSYSGGGDGYTF. The CDR3 DNA reads as TGTGCCAGCAGTTACTCCGGCGGGGGGGATGGCTACACCTTC.

V gene TRBV5-1 combines with J gene TRBJ2-1; 10 nucleotides align to TRBD2. Per the germline V gene, CDR1 is SGHRS and CDR2 is YFSETQ. J gave up 2 bases and V 1 base, and 9 bases lay outside the gene matches. The CDR3 length is 18 residues. CDR3 amino acids: CASSLIYGTSETYNEQFF. The CDR3 DNA sequence: TGCGCCAGCAGCTTGATATACGGGACTAGCGAAACCTACAATGAGCAGTTCTTC.

The V and J genes are TRBV19 and TRBJ2-2; 7 nucleotides match TRBD1. The ends lost 3 bases at V and 2 bases at J; junction bases unmatched: 9. The CDR3 is made up of 17 amino acids. Germline CDR1 and CDR2: LNHDA and SQIVND (reference sequence). The CDR3 reads CASSMLDRVGNTGELFF. The DNA of the CDR3 is TGTGCCAGTAGTATGCTTGACAGGGTGGGAAACACCGGGGAGCTGTTTTTT.

The chain uses TRBV4-3 and TRBJ1-2, with TRBD1 as a possible D gene (5 bases). The V and J ends lost 4 bases and 2 bases respectively, with 8 bases between them. Germline CDR1 reads LGHNA; CDR2 reads YSLEER. The CDR3 consists of 13 residues. CDR3 sequence: CASSPGTNYGYTF. In nucleotides, the CDR3 is TGCGCCAGCAGCCCCGGGACGAACTATGGCTACACCTTC.

The V gene is TRBV5-1, the J gene TRBJ2-3; 8 nucleotides agree with TRBD2. The V and J ends lost 4 bases and 6 bases, in that order; junction bases with no gene match: 13. Germline assignment: CDR1 SGHRS and CDR2 YFSETQ. This CDR3 spans 16 amino acids. The CDR3 loop is CASSDYPGLEFDTQYF. DNA for the CDR3: TGCGCCAGCAGCGATTATCCGGGACTAGAATTTGATACGCAGTATTTT. The full variable domain, in which reference TRBV5-1 and TRBJ2-3 provide the parts outside the CDR3, is KAGVTQTPRYLIKTRGQQVTLSCSPISGHRSVSWYQQTPGQGLQFLFEYFSETQRNKGNFPGRFSGRQFSNSRSEMNVSTLELGDSALYLCASSDYPGLEFDTQYFGPGTRLTVL.

The chain recombines TRBV7-2 with TRBJ2-5; the D is unclear. CDR3 size: 14 residues. Trimming pared 1 base from V and 1 base from J, leaving 7 bases between. The V gene's germline CDR1 is SGHTA and CDR2 FQGNSA. The CDR3 reads CASSLEGLQETQYF. CDR3 sequence (DNA): TGTGCCAGCAGCTTAGAAGGGCTCCAAGAGACCCAGTACTTC.

CDR3 sequence: CASRDTSYEQYF. CDR3 nucleotides: TGTGCCAGCAGGGACACTTCCTACGAGCAGTACTTC. V is TRBV6-5 and J is TRBJ2-7; tentatively, D is TRBD1 (5 bases). CDR3 length: 12 residues. Trimming took 6 bases from V and 1 from J, leaving 7 bases between them. Germline V gene sequence: CDR1 MNHEY, CDR2 SVGAGI.